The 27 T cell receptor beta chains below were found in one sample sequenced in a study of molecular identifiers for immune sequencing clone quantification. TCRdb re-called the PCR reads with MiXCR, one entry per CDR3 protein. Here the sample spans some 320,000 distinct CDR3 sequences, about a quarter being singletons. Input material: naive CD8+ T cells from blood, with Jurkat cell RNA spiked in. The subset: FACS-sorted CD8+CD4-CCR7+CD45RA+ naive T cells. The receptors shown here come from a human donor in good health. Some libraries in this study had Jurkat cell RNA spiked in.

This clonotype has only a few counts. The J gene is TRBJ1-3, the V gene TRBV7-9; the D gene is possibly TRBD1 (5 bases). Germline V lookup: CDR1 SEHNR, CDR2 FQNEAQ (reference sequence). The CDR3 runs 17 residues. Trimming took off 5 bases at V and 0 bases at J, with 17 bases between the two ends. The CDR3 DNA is TGTGCCAGCAGCCCCCCTCACAGGTCGAGCTCTGGAAACACCATATATTTT. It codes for CASSPPHRSSSGNTIYF.

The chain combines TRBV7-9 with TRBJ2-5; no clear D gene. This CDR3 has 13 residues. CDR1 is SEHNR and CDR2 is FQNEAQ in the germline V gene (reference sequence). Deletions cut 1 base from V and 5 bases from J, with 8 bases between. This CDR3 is CASSLGISETQYF. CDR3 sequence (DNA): TGTGCCAGCAGCTTAGGAATCTCGGAGACCCAGTACTTC. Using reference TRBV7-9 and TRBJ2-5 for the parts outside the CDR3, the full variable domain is DTGVSQNPRHKITKRGQNVTFRCDPISEHNRLYWYRQTLGQGPEFLTYFQNEAQLEKSRLLSDRFSAERPKGSFSTLEIQRTEQGDSAMYLCASSLGISETQYFGPGTRLLVL.

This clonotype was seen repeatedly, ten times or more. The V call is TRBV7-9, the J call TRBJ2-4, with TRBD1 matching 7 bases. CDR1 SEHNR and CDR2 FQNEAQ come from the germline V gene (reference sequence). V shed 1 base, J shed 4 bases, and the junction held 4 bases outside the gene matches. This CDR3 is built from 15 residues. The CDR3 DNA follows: TGTGCCAGCAGCTTAGTGACAGGGCCAAAAAACATTCAGTACTTC. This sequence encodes CASSLVTGPKNIQYF.

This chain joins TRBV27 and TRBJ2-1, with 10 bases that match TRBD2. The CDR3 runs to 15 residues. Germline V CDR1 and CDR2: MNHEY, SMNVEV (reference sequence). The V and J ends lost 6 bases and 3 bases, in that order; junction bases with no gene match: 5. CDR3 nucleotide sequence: TGTGCCAGCAGCCCAAAGCGGGGGGGCTACAATGAGCAGTTCTTC. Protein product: CASSPKRGGYNEQFF.

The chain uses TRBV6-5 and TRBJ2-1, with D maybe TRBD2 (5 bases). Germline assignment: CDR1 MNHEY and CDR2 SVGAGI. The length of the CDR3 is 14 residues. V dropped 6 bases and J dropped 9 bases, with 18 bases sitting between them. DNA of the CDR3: TGTGCCAGCAGCCCTAGCCCGTGGAACAGTGAGCAGTTCTTC. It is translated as CASSPSPWNSEQFF.

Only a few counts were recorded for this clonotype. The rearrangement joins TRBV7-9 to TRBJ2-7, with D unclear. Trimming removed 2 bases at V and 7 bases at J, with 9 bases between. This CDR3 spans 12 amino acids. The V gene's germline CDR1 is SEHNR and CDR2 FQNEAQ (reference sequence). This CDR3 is CASSLPGLEQYF. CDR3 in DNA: TGTGCCAGCAGCTTACCCGGGCTAGAGCAGTACTTC.

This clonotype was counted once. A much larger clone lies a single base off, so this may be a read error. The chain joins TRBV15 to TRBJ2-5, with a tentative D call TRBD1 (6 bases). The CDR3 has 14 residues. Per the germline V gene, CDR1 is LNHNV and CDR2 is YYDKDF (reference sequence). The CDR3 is CATGRDRQEETQYF. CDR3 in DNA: TGTGCCACCGGCAGAGATCGACAGGAGGAGACCCAGTACTTC.

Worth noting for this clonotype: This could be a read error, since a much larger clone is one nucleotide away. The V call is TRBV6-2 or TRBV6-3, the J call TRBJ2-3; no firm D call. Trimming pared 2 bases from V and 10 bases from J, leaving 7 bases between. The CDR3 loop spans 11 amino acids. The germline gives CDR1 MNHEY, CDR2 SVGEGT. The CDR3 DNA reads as TGTGCCAGCAGTTACAGACGGCCGCAGTATTTT. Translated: CASSYRRPQYF.

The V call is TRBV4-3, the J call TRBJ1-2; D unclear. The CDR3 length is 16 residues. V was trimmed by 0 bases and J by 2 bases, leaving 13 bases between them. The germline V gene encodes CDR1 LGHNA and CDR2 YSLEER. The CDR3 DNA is TGCGCCAGCAGCCAAGAAGGCGGCAGCCAGAACTATGGCTACACCTTC. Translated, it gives CASSQEGGSQNYGYTF.

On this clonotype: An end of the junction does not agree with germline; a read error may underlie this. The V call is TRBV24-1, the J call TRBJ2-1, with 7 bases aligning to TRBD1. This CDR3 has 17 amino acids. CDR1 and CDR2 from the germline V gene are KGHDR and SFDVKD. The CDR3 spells CAASDFLDRVEGDEQFF. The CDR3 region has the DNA TGTGCCGCCAGTGATTTCCTAGACAGGGTGGAAGGCGATGAGCAGTTCTTC.

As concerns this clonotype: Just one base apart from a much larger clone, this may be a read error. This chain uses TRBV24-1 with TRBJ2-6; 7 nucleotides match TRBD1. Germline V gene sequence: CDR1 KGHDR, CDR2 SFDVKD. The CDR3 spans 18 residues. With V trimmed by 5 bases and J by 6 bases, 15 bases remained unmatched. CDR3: CATSASFLQGLVANVLTF. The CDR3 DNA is TGTGCCACCAGTGCGAGTTTCTTACAGGGGCTCGTGGCCAACGTCCTGACTTTC.

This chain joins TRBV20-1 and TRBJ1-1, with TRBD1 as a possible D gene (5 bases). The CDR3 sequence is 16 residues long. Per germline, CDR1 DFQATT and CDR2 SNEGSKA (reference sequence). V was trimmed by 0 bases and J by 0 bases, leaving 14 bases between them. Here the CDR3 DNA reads TGCAGTGCTAGAGATCATGGGGGAACCATGAACACTGAAGCTTTCTTT. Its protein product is CSARDHGGTMNTEAFF.

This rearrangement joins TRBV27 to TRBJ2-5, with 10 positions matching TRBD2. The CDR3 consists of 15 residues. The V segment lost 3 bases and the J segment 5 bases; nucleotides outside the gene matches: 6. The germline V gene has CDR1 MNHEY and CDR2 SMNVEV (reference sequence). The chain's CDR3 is CASSFGTSVLETQYF. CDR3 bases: TGTGCCAGCAGTTTTGGGACTAGCGTTTTGGAGACCCAGTACTTC.

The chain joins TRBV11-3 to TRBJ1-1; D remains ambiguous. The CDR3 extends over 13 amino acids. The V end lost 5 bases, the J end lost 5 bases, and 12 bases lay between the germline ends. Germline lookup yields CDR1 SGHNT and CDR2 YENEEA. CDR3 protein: CASSIGPGTEAFF. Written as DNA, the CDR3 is TGTGCCAGCAGCATCGGGCCTGGGACTGAAGCTTTCTTT.

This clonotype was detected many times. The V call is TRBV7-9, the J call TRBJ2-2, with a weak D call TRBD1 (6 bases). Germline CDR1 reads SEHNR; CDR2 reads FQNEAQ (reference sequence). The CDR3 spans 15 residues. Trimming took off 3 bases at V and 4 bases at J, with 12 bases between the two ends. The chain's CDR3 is CASSFGGVATGELFF. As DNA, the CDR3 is TGTGCCAGCAGCTTTGGGGGCGTTGCCACCGGGGAGCTGTTTTTT.

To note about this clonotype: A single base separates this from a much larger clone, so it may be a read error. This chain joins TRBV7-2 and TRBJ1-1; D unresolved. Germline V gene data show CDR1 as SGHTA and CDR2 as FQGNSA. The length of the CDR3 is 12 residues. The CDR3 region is CASTIPDPEASF. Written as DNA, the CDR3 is TGTGCCAGCACCATCCCCGACCCTGAAGCTTCCTTT.

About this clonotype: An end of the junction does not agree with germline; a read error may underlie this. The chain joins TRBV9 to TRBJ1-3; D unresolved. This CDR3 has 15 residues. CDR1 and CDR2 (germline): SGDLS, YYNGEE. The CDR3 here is CASSVAGIPGNPIYF. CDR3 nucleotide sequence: TGTGCCAGCAGCGTAGCCGGGATCCCCGGAAACCCCATATATTTT.

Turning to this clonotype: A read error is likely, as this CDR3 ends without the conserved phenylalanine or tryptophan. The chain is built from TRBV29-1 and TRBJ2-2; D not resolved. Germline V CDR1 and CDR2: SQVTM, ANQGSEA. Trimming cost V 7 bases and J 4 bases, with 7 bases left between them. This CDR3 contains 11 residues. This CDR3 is CSAYITGELFL. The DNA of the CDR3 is TGCAGCGCCTATATCACCGGGGAGCTGTTTCTT.

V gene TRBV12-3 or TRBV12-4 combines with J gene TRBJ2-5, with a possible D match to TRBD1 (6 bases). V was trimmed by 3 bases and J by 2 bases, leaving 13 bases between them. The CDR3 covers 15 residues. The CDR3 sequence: CASSFLGAGQETQYF. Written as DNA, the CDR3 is TGTGCCAGCAGTTTCTTGGGGGCAGGTCAAGAGACCCAGTACTTC.

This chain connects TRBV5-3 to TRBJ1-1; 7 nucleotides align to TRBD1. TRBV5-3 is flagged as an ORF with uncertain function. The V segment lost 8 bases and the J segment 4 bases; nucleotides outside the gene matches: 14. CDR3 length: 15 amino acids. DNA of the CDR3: TGTGCCAGCAGCCCTACAGGGGCCCCAACCACTGAAGCTTTCTTT. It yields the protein CASSPTGAPTTEAFF.

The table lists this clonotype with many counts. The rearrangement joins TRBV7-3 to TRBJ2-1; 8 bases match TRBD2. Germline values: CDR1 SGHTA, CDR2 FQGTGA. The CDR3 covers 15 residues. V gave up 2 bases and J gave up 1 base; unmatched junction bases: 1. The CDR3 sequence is CASSLGGRSYNEQFF. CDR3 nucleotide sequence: TGTGCCAGCAGCTTAGGCGGGAGGTCCTACAATGAGCAGTTCTTC.

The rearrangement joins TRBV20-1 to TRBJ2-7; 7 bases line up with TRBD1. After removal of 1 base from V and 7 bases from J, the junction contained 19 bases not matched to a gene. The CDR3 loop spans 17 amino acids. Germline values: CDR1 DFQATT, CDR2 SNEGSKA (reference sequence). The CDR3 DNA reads TGCAGTGCTAGAGGTCCATCAACAGGGGTAAACAACGATGAGCAGTACTTC. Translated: CSARGPSTGVNNDEQYF.

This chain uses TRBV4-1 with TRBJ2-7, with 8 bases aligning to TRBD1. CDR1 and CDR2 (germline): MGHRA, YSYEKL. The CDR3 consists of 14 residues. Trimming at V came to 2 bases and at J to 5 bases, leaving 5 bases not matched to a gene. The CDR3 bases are TGCGCCAGCAGCCAACGGACAGGGCAGGACGAGCAGTACTTC. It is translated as CASSQRTGQDEQYF.

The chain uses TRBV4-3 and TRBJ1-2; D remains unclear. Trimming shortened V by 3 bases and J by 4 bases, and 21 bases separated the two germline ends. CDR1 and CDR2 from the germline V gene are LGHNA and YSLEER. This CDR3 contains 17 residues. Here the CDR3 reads CASSQILKTHKGYGYTF. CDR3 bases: TGCGCCAGCAGCCAGATCCTCAAGACTCACAAGGGCTATGGCTACACCTTC.

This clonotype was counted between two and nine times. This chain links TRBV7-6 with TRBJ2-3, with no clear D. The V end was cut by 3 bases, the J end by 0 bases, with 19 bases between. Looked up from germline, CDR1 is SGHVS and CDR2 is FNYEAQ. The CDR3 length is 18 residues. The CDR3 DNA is TGTGCCAGCAGCTTGCAACCTACCGTCCCCGCTAGCACAGATACGCAGTATTTT. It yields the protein CASSLQPTVPASTDTQYF. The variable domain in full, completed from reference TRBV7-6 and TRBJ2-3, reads GAGVSQSPRYKVTKRGQDVALRCDPISGHVSLYWYRQALGQGPEFLTYFNYEAQQDKSGLPNDRFSAERPEGSISTLTIQRTEQRDSAMYRCASSLQPTVPASTDTQYFGPGTRLTVL.

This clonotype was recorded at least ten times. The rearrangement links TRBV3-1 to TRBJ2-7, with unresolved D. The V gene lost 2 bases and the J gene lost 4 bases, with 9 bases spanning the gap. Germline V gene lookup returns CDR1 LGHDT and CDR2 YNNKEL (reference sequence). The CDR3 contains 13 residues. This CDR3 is CASSQFLGYEQYF. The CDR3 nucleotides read TGTGCCAGCAGCCAATTTTTGGGGTACGAGCAGTACTTC.

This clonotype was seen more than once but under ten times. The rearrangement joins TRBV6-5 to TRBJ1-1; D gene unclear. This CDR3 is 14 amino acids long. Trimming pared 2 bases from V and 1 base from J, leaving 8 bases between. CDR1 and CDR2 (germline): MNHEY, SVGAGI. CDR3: CASSYVDQNTEAFF. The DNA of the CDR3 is TGTGCCAGCAGTTACGTGGACCAGAACACTGAAGCTTTCTTT.